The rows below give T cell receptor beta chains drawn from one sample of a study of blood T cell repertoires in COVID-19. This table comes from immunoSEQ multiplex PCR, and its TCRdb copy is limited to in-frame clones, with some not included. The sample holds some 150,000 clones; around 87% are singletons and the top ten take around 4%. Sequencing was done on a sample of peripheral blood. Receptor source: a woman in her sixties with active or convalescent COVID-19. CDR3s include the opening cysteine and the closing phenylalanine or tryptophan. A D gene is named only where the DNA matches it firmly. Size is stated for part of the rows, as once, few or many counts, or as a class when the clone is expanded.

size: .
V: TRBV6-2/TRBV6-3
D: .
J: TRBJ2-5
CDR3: CASSYSRAATDWYF
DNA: TGTGCCAGCAGTTACTCGAGGGCAGCGACGGACTGGTACTTC

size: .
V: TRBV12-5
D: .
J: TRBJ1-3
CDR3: CASGLVGDRQVRGNTIYF
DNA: TGTGCTAGTGGTTTGGTGGGTGACAGGCAAGTGCGGGGAAACACCATATATTTT

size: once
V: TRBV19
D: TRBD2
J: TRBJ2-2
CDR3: CASSSGLAGGLAGELFF
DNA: TGTGCCAGTAGTTCGGGACTAGCGGGGGGGCTTGCCGGGGAGCTGTTTTTT

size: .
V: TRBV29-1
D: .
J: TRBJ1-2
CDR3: CSVKAVDGYTF
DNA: TGCAGCGTCAAAGCGGTGGATGGCTACACCTTC

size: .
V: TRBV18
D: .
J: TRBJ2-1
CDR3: CASSASLGATIKGQFF
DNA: TGTGCCAGCTCAGCCTCGTTGGGAGCCACCATTAAAGGGCAGTTCTTC

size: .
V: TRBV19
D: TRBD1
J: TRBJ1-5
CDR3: CASSKGTGFQPQHF
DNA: TGTGCCAGTAGTAAAGGGACAGGGTTCCAGCCCCAGCATTTT

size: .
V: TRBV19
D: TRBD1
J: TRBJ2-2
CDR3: CATGTENTGELFF
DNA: TGTGCCACCGGGACAGAGAACACCGGGGAGCTGTTTTTT

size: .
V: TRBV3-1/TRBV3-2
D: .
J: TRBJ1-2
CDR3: CASSQTNLSNYGYTF
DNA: TGTGCCAGCAGCCAGACTAACCTATCTAACTATGGCTACACCTTC

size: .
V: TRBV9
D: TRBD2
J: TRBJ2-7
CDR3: CASSVSGAGAREQYF
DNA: TGTGCCAGCAGCGTATCCGGAGCGGGGGCGCGAGAGCAGTACTTC

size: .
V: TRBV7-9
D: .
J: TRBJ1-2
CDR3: CASSLSGRVGYGYTF
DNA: TGTGCCAGCAGCTTATCTGGCAGGGTCGGCTATGGCTACACCTTC

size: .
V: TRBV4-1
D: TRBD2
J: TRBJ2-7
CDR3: CASSQDGTSGYEQYF
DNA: TGCGCCAGCAGCCAAGACGGGACTAGCGGCTACGAGCAGTACTTC

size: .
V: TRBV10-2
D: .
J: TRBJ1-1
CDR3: CASRQAGTEAFF
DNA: TGCGCCAGCAGGCAAGCGGGCACTGAAGCTTTCTTT

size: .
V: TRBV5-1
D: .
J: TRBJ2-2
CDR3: CASSLPGTGELFF
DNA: TGCGCCAGCAGCTTGCCAGGGACCGGGGAGCTGTTTTTT

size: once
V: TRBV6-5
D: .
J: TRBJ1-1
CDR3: CASIFQGTEAFF
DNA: TGTGCCAGCATTTTCCAGGGAACTGAAGCTTTCTTT

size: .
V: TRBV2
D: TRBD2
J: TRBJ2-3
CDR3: CASTSGGGATDTQYF
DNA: TGTGCCAGCACCTCGGGCGGGGGGGCAACAGATACGCAGTATTTT

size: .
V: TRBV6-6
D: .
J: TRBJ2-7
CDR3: CASSSEGNEQYF
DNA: TGTGCCAGCAGTTCCGAGGGCAACGAGCAGTACTTC

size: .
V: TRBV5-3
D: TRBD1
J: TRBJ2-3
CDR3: CARGRSRDRGLTQYF
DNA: TGTGCCAGAGGAAGGTCCCGGGACAGGGGGCTTACGCAGTATTTT

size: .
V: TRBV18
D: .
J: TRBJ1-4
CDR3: CASSPGHPDEKLFF
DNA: TGTGCCAGCTCACCGGGGCACCCGGATGAAAAACTGTTTTTT